A single sample gave rise to the 21 T cell receptor beta chains below, sequenced in a study of cytomegalovirus exposure and HLA in healthy donors. The PCR was carried out with 60 Vbeta primers and 13 Jbeta primers. Only in-frame clones appear in the TCRdb table, and some are missing; sequencing was by immunoSEQ multiplex PCR. The repertoire holds 100,000 to 150,000 clones, approximately 80% seen once, with roughly 4.2% in the top ten. Input material: PBMCs. Every receptor here comes from a male donor in good health and CMV-seropositive.

The chain employs TRBV5-4 and TRBJ2-3; the D gene is possibly TRBD2 (5 bases). The germline gives CDR1 SGHNT, CDR2 YYREEE (reference sequence). V lost 4 bases and J lost 1, with 13 bases in between. This CDR3 has 15 amino acids. The CDR3: CASSQAGLGTDTQYF. The DNA for the CDR3 is TGTGCCAGCAGCCAAGCTGGACTCGGCACAGATACGCAGTATTTT.

The rearrangement links TRBV5-5 to TRBJ2-7; D is possibly TRBD2 (5 bases). This CDR3 is built from 14 residues. The V end was cut by 0 bases, the J end by 4 bases, with 11 bases between. CDR1 SGHKS and CDR2 YYEKEE come from the germline V gene (reference sequence). CDR3 in DNA: TGTGCCAGCAGCTTGGGGAATAGCGCTTACGAGCAGTACTTC. Its translation: CASSLGNSAYEQYF.

The chain uses TRBV19 and TRBJ2-3; perhaps TRBD2 as D (6 bases). The V end was cut by 3 bases, the J end by 0 bases, with 19 bases between. The CDR3 length is 18 residues. Germline CDR1 is LNHDA and CDR2 is SQIVND (reference sequence). The CDR3 sequence: CASSITRAGFRSTDTQYF. Here the CDR3 DNA reads TGTGCCAGTAGTATCACCCGGGCGGGATTCCGAAGCACAGATACGCAGTATTTT.

The V gene is TRBV28, the J gene TRBJ1-1, with D maybe TRBD1 (6 bases). In germline, CDR1 is MDHEN, CDR2 SYDVKM. Trimming removed 6 bases from V and 4 bases from J, with 9 bases in between. CDR3 length: 12 amino acids. This chain's CDR3 is CASSTGSTEAFF. CDR3 nucleotides: TGTGCCAGCAGCACAGGGAGCACTGAAGCTTTCTTT.

The rearrangement links TRBV23-1 to TRBJ2-1; D is undetermined. Being an ORF, TRBV23-1 has a function that is uncertain. V lost 8 bases and J lost 8, with 28 bases in between. The length of the CDR3 is 17 residues. CDR3 in DNA: TGCGCCAGCCCTGTCCACATGGTGCTTTTCTGGTACGATGAGCAGTTCTTC. It specifies CASPVHMVLFWYDEQFF.

The CDR3 nucleotides read TGCGCCAGCAGCCCACTAGCGGGAGGTGACGAGCAGTACTTC. Protein sequence: CASSPLAGGDEQYF. The genes are TRBV5-1 and TRBJ2-5, with 12 positions matching TRBD2. The J call may not be correct, given that the DNA end is closer to TRBJ2-7. The length of the CDR3 is 14 residues. From germline, CDR1 is SGHRS and CDR2 YFSETQ.

V gene TRBV19 combines with J gene TRBJ2-2; no clear D gene. Germline CDR1 and CDR2: LNHDA and SQIVND (reference sequence). Between the trimmed V and J ends, which lost 9 bases and 4 bases, there was a span of 12 bases. The CDR3 is 13 residues long. The CDR3 sequence: CASAPRVTGELFF. As DNA, the CDR3 is TGTGCCAGCGCGCCCCGAGTCACCGGGGAGCTGTTTTTT.

This rearrangement joins TRBV11-2 to TRBJ2-7; 7 nucleotides agree with TRBD1. With V trimmed by 4 bases and J by 7 bases, 1 base remained unmatched. Germline CDR1 and CDR2: SGHAT and FQNNGV. The CDR3 extends over 11 amino acids. CDR3 amino acids: CASSSGGEQYF. The CDR3 DNA sequence: TGTGCCAGCAGCTCAGGGGGTGAGCAGTACTTC.

The chain carries TRBV15 and TRBJ2-7; 7 bases line up with TRBD2. J lost 4 bases, V lost 0 bases, and 6 bases had no gene match. The CDR3 runs to 15 residues. CDR1 is LNHNV and CDR2 is YYDKDF in the germline V gene (reference sequence). Written as DNA, the CDR3 is TGTGCCACCAGCAGAGAACGGGGGGAAGGATACGAGCAGTACTTC. It specifies CATSRERGEGYEQYF.

This rearrangement joins TRBV30 to TRBJ2-6; D is perhaps TRBD1 (5 bases). The CDR3 is made up of 17 amino acids. Germline CDR1 is GTSNPN and CDR2 is SVGIG (reference sequence). V lost 0 bases and J lost 0, with 12 bases in between. CDR3 sequence: CAWSVQDSSSGANVLTF. The CDR3, as DNA: TGTGCCTGGAGTGTACAAGACAGTTCCTCTGGGGCCAACGTCCTGACTTTC.

The CDR3: CARPGQDPRGNQPQHF. The CDR3 nucleotides read TGTGCCAGACCCGGACAGGACCCCAGGGGCAATCAGCCCCAGCATTTT. The chain carries TRBV7-2 and TRBJ1-5; 7 nucleotides match TRBD1. CDR1 is SGHTA, CDR2 FQGNSA, per germline. The CDR3 covers 16 residues. J lost 2 bases, V lost 9 bases, and 13 bases had no gene match. Complete variable domain (other parts from reference TRBV7-2 and TRBJ1-5): GAGVSQSPSNKVTEKGKDVELRCDPISGHTALYWYRQSLGQGLEFLIYFQGNSAPDKSGLPSDRFSAERTGGSVSTLTIQRTQQEDSAVYLCARPGQDPRGNQPQHFGDGTRLSIL.

The chain carries TRBV5-4 and TRBJ2-3, with 9 nucleotides matching TRBD2. The CDR3 spans 16 residues. CDR1 SGHNT and CDR2 YYREEE come from the germline V gene (reference sequence). With 2 bases clipped from V and 4 bases from J, the junction kept 8 bases outside the gene matches. CDR3 residues: CASSFTSGGRADTQYF. As DNA, the CDR3 is TGTGCCAGCAGCTTCACAAGCGGGGGGCGGGCAGATACGCAGTATTTT. Supplemented by reference TRBV5-4 and TRBJ2-3, the full variable domain reads ETGVTQSPTHLIKTRGQQVTLRCSSQSGHNTVSWYQQALGQGPQFIFQYYREEENGRGNFPPRFSGLQFPNYSSELNVNALELDDSALYLCASSFTSGGRADTQYFGPGTRLTVL.

The V and J genes are TRBV11-3 and TRBJ2-5; maybe TRBD2 (5 bases). V was shortened by 3 bases and J by 5 bases, with 7 bases between the two germline ends. The V gene's germline CDR1 is SGHNT and CDR2 YENEEA. The length of the CDR3 is 12 residues. The CDR3 DNA reads as TGTGCCAGCAGCTTGAGGGTTGAGACCCAGTACTTC. Its translation: CASSLRVETQYF.

This CDR3 is CASSEPLGNQTAGARRYEQYF. In DNA form, the CDR3 reads TGCGCCAGCAGTGAGCCACTTGGCAATCAAACAGCGGGGGCTAGAAGGTACGAGCAGTACTTC. The rearrangement uses TRBV10-1 and TRBJ2-7; 8 positions agree with TRBD2. CDR1 WNHNN and CDR2 SYGVQD come from the germline V gene (reference sequence). The CDR3 covers 21 residues. The ends lost 2 bases at V and 4 bases at J; junction bases unmatched: 25.

CDR3: CASSVATGVNYGYTF. CDR3 nucleotide sequence: TGTGCCAGCAGCGTAGCTACAGGGGTCAACTATGGCTACACCTTC. V usage is TRBV9 and J usage is TRBJ1-2, with 7 bases that match TRBD1. V lost 0 bases to trimming and J lost 2 bases; unmatched junction nucleotides: 4. CDR1 is SGDLS and CDR2 is YYNGEE in the germline V gene. The CDR3 is 15 amino acids.

The V gene is TRBV29-1, the J gene TRBJ1-5; D is ambiguous. This CDR3 has 13 residues. The V gene's germline CDR1 is SQVTM and CDR2 ANQGSEA. The V end was cut by 7 bases, the J end by 3 bases, with 13 bases between. Written as DNA, the CDR3 is TGCAGCGCAGTTACAGATTACAATCAGCCCCAGCATTTT. Translating gives CSAVTDYNQPQHF. Using reference TRBV29-1 and TRBJ1-5 for the parts outside the CDR3, the full variable domain is SAVISQKPSRDICQRGTSLTIQCQVDSQVTMMFWYRQQPGQSLTLIATANQGSEATYESGFVIDKFPISRPNLTFSTLTVSNMSPEDSSIYLCSAVTDYNQPQHFGDGTRLSIL.

The chain has TRBV30 and TRBJ2-3; the D is unclear. This CDR3 spans 15 amino acids. Germline CDR1 reads GTSNPN; CDR2 reads SVGIG (reference sequence). Between the trimmed V and J ends, which lost 2 bases and 0 bases, there was a span of 12 bases. Here the CDR3 reads CAWSRPVTSTDTQYF. In nucleotides, the CDR3 is TGTGCCTGGAGTCGTCCGGTGACTAGCACAGATACGCAGTATTTT.

The J gene is TRBJ2-7, the V gene TRBV19, with 7 bases lining up with TRBD2. The CDR3 extends over 16 amino acids. The V and J ends lost 1 base and 2 bases, in that order; junction bases with no gene match: 8. The germline V gene has CDR1 LNHDA and CDR2 SQIVND (reference sequence). CDR3 DNA: TGTGCCAGTAGTATAGGTTCGGCGGGAGAACCCTACGAGCAGTACTTC. Its protein product is CASSIGSAGEPYEQYF.

This clone was detected a few times. Other DNA sequences within the sample encode an identical CDR3. The V call is TRBV6-1, the J call TRBJ2-5; D remains unclear. Germline assignment: CDR1 MNHNS and CDR2 SASEGT. V lost 6 bases and J lost 0, with 5 bases in between. The CDR3 loop spans 12 amino acids. Written as DNA, the CDR3 is TGTGCCAGCAGGCAGAACCAAGAGACCCAGTACTTC. It translates to CASRQNQETQYF.

This clone was seen just once. The chain employs TRBV2 and TRBJ1-2, with 8 nucleotides matching TRBD1. The V segment lost 0 bases and the J segment 8 bases; nucleotides outside the gene matches: 8. CDR1 is SNHLY and CDR2 is FYNNEI in the germline V gene. The CDR3 has 15 residues. The CDR3 coding sequence is TGTGCCAGCAGTGAAGCCGGACAGGGCCCGGGGGGCTACACCTTC. Its protein is CASSEAGQGPGGYTF.

This chain links TRBV11-2 with TRBJ2-7, with 10 bases matching TRBD1. J was trimmed by 6 bases and V by 5 bases; bases with no gene match: 10. In germline, CDR1 is SGHAT, CDR2 FQNNGV. The CDR3 has 15 residues. In DNA form, the CDR3 reads TGTGCCAGCAGCCCACCGGGACAGGGGAACCCCGAGCAGTACTTC. Its translation is CASSPPGQGNPEQYF.